The TCR beta chain described here comes from a study of T cell clones after liver transplantation. With respect to this clone: Antigen specificity is unknown.

Study results and limitations: Graft donor-reactive T cells possibly entered the graft instead of undergoing deletion.

Measured with immunoSEQ multiplex PCR; TCRdb has only the in-frame clones, and not every one. This table has around 110,000 clones, approximately 90% appearing once. Per germline, CDR1 MDHEN and CDR2 SYDVKM. V was shortened by 2 bases and J by 6 bases, with 8 bases between the two germline ends. The CDR3 totals 12 residues. The sequence was collected from a human patient who received a liver transplant. Some T cells here may be from the graft donor. The sample here was CD4+ T cells from blood, taken 12 months after liver transplant. The V and J genes are TRBV28 and TRBJ2-7, with D unclear. The CDR3 DNA reads as TGTGCCAGCAGTTTACAAGTCCGCGAGCAGTACTTC. It encodes CASSLQVREQYF.